The 27 T cell receptor beta chains below all came from one sample that was sequenced in a study of identical twins. TCRdb called the 5' RACE reads again in MiXCR, with one record for every CDR3 protein. The data contain about 900,000 distinct CDR3 sequences, around an eighth of them singletons. These data also featured in a second study, about yellow fever vaccine responses in identical twins.

Input material: PBMCs. Receptors originate from a woman aged 18-30 years in good health.

This clonotype has ten or more counts. CDR3 DNA sequence: TGCGCCAGCAGCTCCGGGACTTGGAACACCGGGGAGCTGTTTTTT. This encodes CASSSGTWNTGELFF. The chain uses TRBV5-1 and TRBJ2-2; TRBD2 might be the D (6 bases). The CDR3 totals 15 residues. Trimming left V 3 bases short and J 1 base short, with 10 bases between. Germline V lookup: CDR1 SGHRS, CDR2 YFSETQ. Looking up the rest from reference TRBV5-1 and TRBJ2-2 gives the full variable domain: KAGVTQTPRYLIKTRGQQVTLSCSPISGHRSVSWYQQTPGQGLQFLFEYFSETQRNKGNFPGRFSGRQFSNSRSEMNVSTLELGDSALYLCASSSGTWNTGELFFGEGSRLTVL.

DNA for the CDR3: TGTGCCAGCAGTTATATACCGGGAGGGATCAACAATGAGCAGTTCTTC. It translates to CASSYIPGGINNEQFF. The chain couples TRBV6-5 to TRBJ2-1; 8 bases are shared with TRBD2. The J segment lost 5 bases and the V segment lost 3 bases, leaving 9 bases of the junction unmatched. The germline V gene encodes CDR1 MNHEY and CDR2 SVGAGI. The length of the CDR3 is 16 residues.

This clonotype was observed a few times. The chain joins TRBV10-1 to TRBJ2-2, with 7 bases lining up with TRBD2. The length of the CDR3 is 15 residues. Germline CDR1 reads WNHNN; CDR2 reads SYGVQD (reference sequence). J lost 5 bases, V lost 4 bases, and 7 bases had no gene match. CDR3 region: CASSVELARTGELFF. CDR3 coding DNA: TGCGCCAGCAGTGTGGAACTAGCGAGAACCGGGGAGCTGTTTTTT.

This clonotype was seen more than once but under ten times. The rearrangement links TRBV7-6 to TRBJ2-7; TRBD1 matches 10 bases. The V and J ends lost 1 base and 4 bases, in that order; junction bases with no gene match: 4. Germline loops: CDR1 SGHVS, CDR2 FNYEAQ. The CDR3 length is 15 residues. The CDR3 nucleotides read TGTGCCAGCAGCTTAGGCCCGGGACAGGGGTACGAGCAGTACTTC. Encoded protein: CASSLGPGQGYEQYF.

This clonotype was seen a handful of times. V is TRBV29-1 and J is TRBJ1-2, with D possibly TRBD1 on 6 matching bases. Germline CDR1 reads SQVTM; CDR2 reads ANQGSEA. The length of the CDR3 is 14 residues. V lost 3 bases, J lost 3 bases, and 14 bases lay in between. CDR3 sequence reads: CSVEVVGGYYGYTF. CDR3 DNA sequence: TGCAGCGTTGAGGTGGTAGGGGGGTACTATGGCTACACCTTC.

This clonotype was recorded many times. This rearrangement joins TRBV19 to TRBJ2-1; D gene uncertain. V shed 7 bases and J shed 0 bases, with 4 bases lying between them. Germline V gene lookup returns CDR1 LNHDA and CDR2 SQIVND (reference sequence). The CDR3 covers 12 residues. CDR3 in amino acids: CASTSSYNEQFF. The CDR3 DNA reads as TGTGCCAGTACTAGCTCCTACAATGAGCAGTTCTTC.

The chain recombines TRBV3-1 with TRBJ2-1, with 10 bases matching TRBD2. The V gene's germline CDR1 is LGHDT and CDR2 YNNKEL (reference sequence). V was pared by 3 bases and J by 6 bases, with 8 bases of the junction left unmatched. The CDR3 sequence is 16 residues long. The CDR3 sequence is CASSQGLAGASNEQFF. The DNA for the CDR3 is TGTGCCAGCAGCCAGGGGCTAGCGGGGGCTAGCAATGAGCAGTTCTTC.

The rearrangement uses TRBV2 and TRBJ2-2; perhaps TRBD1 as D (6 bases). Germline loops: CDR1 SNHLY, CDR2 FYNNEI. CDR3 length: 15 residues. V lost 3 bases and J lost 3, with 11 bases in between. The CDR3 is CASSDRGVHTGELFF. CDR3 DNA: TGTGCCAGCAGTGACAGGGGTGTCCACACCGGGGAGCTGTTTTTT. The whole variable domain, remainder taken from reference TRBV2 and TRBJ2-2, is EPEVTQTPSHQVTQMGQEVILRCVPISNHLYFYWYRQILGQKVEFLVSFYNNEISEKSEIFDDQFSVERPDGSNFTLKIRSTKLEDSAMYFCASSDRGVHTGELFFGEGSRLTVL.

In its sample, this clonotype was seen a few times. The CDR3 region has the DNA TGTGCCAGCAGCGTAGTATGGAGGAGCAATGAGCAGTTCTTC. It translates to CASSVVWRSNEQFF. The V and J genes are TRBV9 and TRBJ2-1; possibly TRBD2 for D (5 bases). The CDR3 is 14 residues long. V lost 0 bases and J lost 6, with 10 bases in between. In germline, CDR1 is SGDLS, CDR2 YYNGEE.

This clonotype was seen only a few times. The chain uses TRBV12-3 or TRBV12-4 and TRBJ2-3; 8 positions match TRBD1. The V segment lost 5 bases and the J segment 9 bases; nucleotides outside the gene matches: 4. This CDR3 has 12 amino acids. The CDR3 loop reads CASSIDRGTQYF. CDR3 nucleotide sequence: TGTGCCAGCAGTATAGACAGGGGCACGCAGTATTTT.

This clonotype was counted between two and nine times. The genes are TRBV28 and TRBJ2-7; 8 nucleotides match TRBD1. After removal of 5 bases from V and 2 bases from J, the junction contained 14 bases not matched to a gene. The CDR3 loop spans 17 amino acids. CDR1 is MDHEN and CDR2 is SYDVKM in the germline V gene. CDR3 loop: CASSPPQGTGETYEQYF. The CDR3 DNA sequence: TGTGCCAGCAGTCCACCCCAAGGGACAGGAGAGACCTACGAGCAGTACTTC.

This clonotype appeared many times. This sequence joins TRBV11-1 and TRBJ2-1; D is undetermined. The CDR3 consists of 19 residues. V was shortened by 5 bases and J by 0 bases, with 23 bases between the two germline ends. CDR1 is SGHAT, CDR2 FQDESV, per germline (reference sequence). The CDR3 is CASSLTSGGGQSSYNEQFF. Written as DNA, the CDR3 is TGTGCCAGCAGCCTTACATCGGGCGGCGGCCAAAGCTCCTACAATGAGCAGTTCTTC.

The rearrangement uses TRBV20-1 and TRBJ2-2; D is unclear. The CDR3 consists of 13 residues. Trimming took off 7 bases at V and 2 bases at J, with 11 bases between the two ends. Per the germline V gene, CDR1 is DFQATT and CDR2 is SNEGSKA (reference sequence). The CDR3 nucleotides are TGCAGTGTGGCGGTTCTTAACACCGGGGAGCTGTTTTTT. Protein product: CSVAVLNTGELFF.

This clonotype was recorded at least ten times. The rearrangement uses TRBV29-1 and TRBJ1-1, with a weak D call TRBD1 (6 bases). V was cut by 6 bases and J by 1 base, with 21 bases left in between. This CDR3 comprises 16 residues. Germline V lookup: CDR1 SQVTM, CDR2 ANQGSEA. In DNA, the CDR3 is TGCAGCGTGGAATCAGGGGTGCGGGGAAGGAACACTGAAGCTTTCTTT. It codes for CSVESGVRGRNTEAFF.

A few counts support this clonotype. CDR3 amino acids: CASSEEGGELAKNIQYF. CDR3 DNA sequence: TGCGCCAGCAGCGAGGAGGGGGGAGAGTTAGCCAAAAACATTCAGTACTTC. V usage is TRBV5-1 and J usage is TRBJ2-4; D might be TRBD1 or TRBD2, each matching 6 bases. Germline V CDR1 and CDR2: SGHRS, YFSETQ. The CDR3 runs to 17 residues. V dropped 4 bases and J dropped 0 bases, with 17 bases sitting between them.

The V and J genes are TRBV20-1 and TRBJ2-3; 13 positions agree with TRBD2. This CDR3 is 16 amino acids long. Per the germline V gene, CDR1 is DFQATT and CDR2 is SNEGSKA (reference sequence). The junction had 5 bases not matched to a gene; V was cut back by 3 bases and J by 2 bases. CDR3 amino acids: CSASDGLAGVTDTQYF. CDR3 in DNA: TGCAGTGCTAGTGACGGACTAGCGGGGGTCACAGATACGCAGTATTTT.

The J gene is TRBJ2-3, the V gene TRBV2; possibly TRBD2 for D (6 bases). Trimming pared 2 bases from V and 0 bases from J, leaving 18 bases between. This CDR3 comprises 18 residues. Germline CDR1 SNHLY, CDR2 FYNNEI. CDR3 amino acids: CASSEIGHLAASTDTQYF. In DNA form, the CDR3 reads TGTGCCAGCAGTGAAATAGGCCATTTAGCGGCTAGCACAGATACGCAGTATTTT.

This clonotype was found many times. This chain connects TRBV29-1 to TRBJ2-1; D is tentatively TRBD1 or TRBD2 (5 bases each). Germline assignment: CDR1 SQVTM and CDR2 ANQGSEA. The V and J ends lost 7 bases and 10 bases respectively, with 11 bases between them. There are 10 residues in the CDR3. This CDR3 reads CSAGTTEQFF. For the CDR3, the DNA is TGCAGCGCAGGGACCACCGAGCAGTTCTTC.

At least ten counts were recorded for this clonotype. The chain has TRBV2 and TRBJ2-3, with D hard to call. The V end was cut by 4 bases, the J end by 6 bases, with 5 bases between. CDR1 and CDR2 from the germline V gene are SNHLY and FYNNEI. The CDR3 is made up of 11 amino acids. The CDR3 nucleotides are TGTGCCAGCAGTGTGAGGGATACGCAGTATTTT. Its translation: CASSVRDTQYF.

This chain links TRBV7-9 with TRBJ1-1, with 11 bases matching TRBD1. Germline V gene sequence: CDR1 SEHNR, CDR2 FQNEAQ (reference sequence). This CDR3 has 16 residues. J gave up 3 bases and V 2 bases, and 5 bases lay outside the gene matches. The CDR3, as DNA: TGTGCCAGCAGCTTATCATCGGGACAGGGGGACACTGAAGCTTTCTTT. Translated: CASSLSSGQGDTEAFF.

This chain joins TRBV6-1 and TRBJ2-1; the match to TRBD1 covers 10 bases. Germline lookup yields CDR1 MNHNS and CDR2 SASEGT. This CDR3 has 16 residues. Germline trimming cut 0 bases from V and 2 bases from J; bases unmatched to any gene: 1. The CDR3 bases are TGTGCCAGCAGTGAAGCCGGGACAGGGGCCTACAATGAGCAGTTCTTC. This sequence encodes CASSEAGTGAYNEQFF.

This CDR3 is CSARSPGLSNNEQFF. The DNA of the CDR3 is TGCAGTGCTAGATCCCCGGGACTATCAAACAATGAGCAGTTCTTC. The rearrangement joins TRBV20-1 to TRBJ2-1, with TRBD2 identical over 7 bases. The CDR3 totals 15 residues. CDR1 and CDR2 (germline): DFQATT, SNEGSKA (reference sequence). Trimming removed 2 bases from V and 5 bases from J; junction bases left unmatched: 9.

This chain uses TRBV20-1 with TRBJ2-3; possible D gene TRBD1, 6 bases. Germline lookup yields CDR1 DFQATT and CDR2 SNEGSKA (reference sequence). V lost 1 base and J 2 bases, leaving 16 bases between the germline ends. This CDR3 has 16 residues. This chain's CDR3 is CSARGAGVILTDTQYF. The CDR3 DNA reads TGCAGTGCTAGAGGTGCAGGGGTGATTCTCACAGATACGCAGTATTTT.

The V gene is TRBV10-3, the J gene TRBJ2-2; TRBD1 matches at 10 bases. Germline CDR1 and CDR2: ENHRY and SYGVKD. The CDR3 is 16 residues long. V lost 11 bases to trimming and J lost 3 bases; unmatched junction nucleotides: 12. The CDR3 protein is CAAYRDRGFHTGELFF. For the CDR3, the DNA is TGTGCCGCATACCGGGACAGGGGTTTTCACACCGGGGAGCTGTTTTTT.

The sample holds a few counts of this clonotype. This rearrangement joins TRBV7-2 to TRBJ2-7; 10 bases line up with TRBD2. V gave up 3 bases and J gave up 6 bases; unmatched junction bases: 2. Germline V gene data show CDR1 as SGHTA and CDR2 as FQGNSA. The CDR3 contains 13 residues. The CDR3 here is CASSLSGRGEQYF. For the CDR3, the DNA is TGTGCCAGCAGCTTGAGCGGGAGGGGCGAGCAGTACTTC.

This clonotype was detected a few times. This chain uses TRBV12-3 or TRBV12-4 with TRBJ1-1; 7 nucleotides line up with TRBD1. The V segment lost 6 bases and the J segment 0 bases; nucleotides outside the gene matches: 7. The CDR3 runs to 15 residues. The CDR3 DNA follows: TGTGCCAGCAGAACAGGGGTCGGGATGAACACTGAAGCTTTCTTT. The encoded protein is CASRTGVGMNTEAFF.

The chain couples TRBV7-6 to TRBJ2-7; D gene uncertain. Deletions cut 2 bases from V and 4 bases from J, with 15 bases between. The CDR3 is made up of 15 amino acids. In germline, CDR1 is SGHVS, CDR2 FNYEAQ. The CDR3: CASSLLAGSRYEQYF. Here the CDR3 DNA reads TGTGCCAGCAGCTTATTAGCCGGGTCGAGGTACGAGCAGTACTTC.